A single sample gave rise to the 5 T cell receptor beta chains below, sequenced in a study of blood T cell repertoires in COVID-19. Assay: immunoSEQ multiplex PCR; the TCRdb copy retains only in-frame clones and omits some. The sample has tens of thousands of clones; roughly 89% are singletons. Sequences were obtained from peripheral blood. The receptors were gathered from an older man with acute or convalescent COVID-19.

The chain couples TRBV20-1 to TRBJ2-7; TRBD1 matches at 9 bases. The CDR3 has 16 residues. The germline CDR1 and CDR2 sequences are DFQATT and SNEGSKA (reference sequence). The V segment lost 3 bases and the J segment 1 base; nucleotides outside the gene matches: 10. The CDR3 loop reads CSASELRTGVSYEQYF. The CDR3 coding sequence is TGCAGTGCTAGTGAGTTGAGGACAGGGGTTTCCTACGAGCAGTACTTC.

The count of this clone is one. The chain links TRBV4-1 to TRBJ1-2, with D perhaps matching TRBD1 (5 bases). CDR3 length: 15 residues. CDR1 and CDR2 (germline): MGHRA, YSYEKL. Trimming removed 1 base at V and 2 bases at J, with 11 bases between. As DNA, the CDR3 is TGCGCCAGCAGCCAAGGGGGTCGGGGGAACTATGGCTACACCTTC. Translating gives CASSQGGRGNYGYTF.

The chain joins TRBV6-1 to TRBJ2-1; 8 nucleotides line up with TRBD1. The CDR3 is made up of 13 amino acids. After removal of 2 bases from V and 14 bases from J, the junction contained 8 bases not matched to a gene. Per the germline V gene, CDR1 is MNHNS and CDR2 is SASEGT. The CDR3 region is CASSERPTGGEFF. The DNA of the CDR3 is TGTGCCAGCAGTGAACGCCCTACAGGGGGAGAGTTCTTC.

The sample holds a few counts of this clone. The chain carries TRBV27 and TRBJ1-5; 9 bases fit TRBD1. The germline V gene has CDR1 MNHEY and CDR2 SMNVEV (reference sequence). J was trimmed by 0 bases and V by 8 bases; bases with no gene match: 5. The CDR3 has 15 residues. The DNA for the CDR3 is TGTGCCAGCGCGACAGGGGGGTATAGCAATCAGCCCCAGCATTTT. It codes for CASATGGYSNQPQHF.

V and J are TRBV6-1 and TRBJ1-6; 7 positions agree with TRBD1. Germline trimming cut 4 bases from V and 6 bases from J; bases unmatched to any gene: 9. This CDR3 is 16 amino acids long. In germline, CDR1 is MNHNS, CDR2 SASEGT. CDR3 nucleotides: TGTGCCAGCAGTGTCAATCCGGGACAGATTAATTCACCCCTCCACTTT. Protein: CASSVNPGQINSPLHF.